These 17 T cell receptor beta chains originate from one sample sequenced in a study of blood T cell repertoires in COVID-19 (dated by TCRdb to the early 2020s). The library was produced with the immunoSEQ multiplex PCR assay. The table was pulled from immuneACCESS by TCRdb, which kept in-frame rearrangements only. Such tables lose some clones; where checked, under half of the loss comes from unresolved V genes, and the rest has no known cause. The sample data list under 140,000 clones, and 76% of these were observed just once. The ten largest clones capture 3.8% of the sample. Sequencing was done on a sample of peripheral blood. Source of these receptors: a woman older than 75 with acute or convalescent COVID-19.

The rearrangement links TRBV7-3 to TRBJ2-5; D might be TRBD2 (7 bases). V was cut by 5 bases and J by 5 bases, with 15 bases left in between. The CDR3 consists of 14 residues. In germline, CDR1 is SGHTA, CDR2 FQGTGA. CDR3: CASSPTGGRETQYF. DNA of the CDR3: TGTGCCAGCAGCCCAACGGGGGGCCGGGAGACCCAGTACTTC.

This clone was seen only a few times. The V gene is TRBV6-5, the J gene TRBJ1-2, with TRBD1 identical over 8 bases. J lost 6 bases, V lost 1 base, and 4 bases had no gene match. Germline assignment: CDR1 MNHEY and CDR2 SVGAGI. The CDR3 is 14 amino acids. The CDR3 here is CASSYLTGDDGYTF. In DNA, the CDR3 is TGTGCCAGCAGTTACTTGACAGGGGATGATGGCTACACCTTC.

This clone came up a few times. CDR3 residues: CASTAGIGEQYF. Written as DNA, the CDR3 is TGTGCCAGCACTGCAGGGATAGGGGAGCAGTACTTC. V usage is TRBV28 and J usage is TRBJ2-7; perhaps TRBD1 as D (5 bases). The CDR3 is made up of 12 amino acids. Between the trimmed V and J ends, which lost 7 bases and 7 bases, there was a span of 14 bases. Per the germline V gene, CDR1 is MDHEN and CDR2 is SYDVKM.

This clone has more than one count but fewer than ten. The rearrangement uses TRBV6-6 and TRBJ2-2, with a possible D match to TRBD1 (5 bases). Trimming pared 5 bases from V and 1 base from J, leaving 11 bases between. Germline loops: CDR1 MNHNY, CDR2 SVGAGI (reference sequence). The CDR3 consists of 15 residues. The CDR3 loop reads CASSKDKVNTGELFF. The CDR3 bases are TGTGCCAGCAGTAAGGACAAGGTGAACACCGGGGAGCTGTTTTTT.

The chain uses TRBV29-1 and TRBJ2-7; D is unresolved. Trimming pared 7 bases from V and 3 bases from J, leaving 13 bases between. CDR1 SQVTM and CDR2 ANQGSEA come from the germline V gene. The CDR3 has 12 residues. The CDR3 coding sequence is TGCAGCGCTGGCGACGGTGGCTACGAGCAGTACTTC. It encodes CSAGDGGYEQYF.

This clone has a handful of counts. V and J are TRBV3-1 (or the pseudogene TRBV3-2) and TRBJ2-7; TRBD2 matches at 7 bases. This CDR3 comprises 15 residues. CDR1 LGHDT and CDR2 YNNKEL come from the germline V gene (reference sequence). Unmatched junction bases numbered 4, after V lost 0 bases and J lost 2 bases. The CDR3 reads CASSQEQRGTYEQYF. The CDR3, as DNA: TGTGCCAGCAGCCAAGAGCAGCGGGGTACCTACGAGCAGTACTTC.

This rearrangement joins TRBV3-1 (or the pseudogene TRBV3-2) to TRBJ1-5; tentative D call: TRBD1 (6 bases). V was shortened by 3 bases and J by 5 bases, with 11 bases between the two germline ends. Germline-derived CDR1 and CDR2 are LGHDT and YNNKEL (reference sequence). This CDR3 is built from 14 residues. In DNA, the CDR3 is TGTGCCAGCAGCCAGGGACAAGTATATCAGCCCCAGCATTTT. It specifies CASSQGQVYQPQHF.

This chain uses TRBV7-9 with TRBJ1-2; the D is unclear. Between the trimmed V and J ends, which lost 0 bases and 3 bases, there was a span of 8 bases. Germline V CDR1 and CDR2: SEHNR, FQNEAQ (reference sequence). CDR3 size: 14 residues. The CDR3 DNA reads TGTGCCAGCAGCTTAGCGCAGGTTGACTATGGCTACACCTTC. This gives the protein CASSLAQVDYGYTF. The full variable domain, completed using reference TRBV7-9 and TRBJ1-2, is DTGVSQNPRHKITKRGQNVTFRCDPISEHNRLYWYRQTLGQGPEFLTYFQNEAQLEKSRLLSDRFSAERPKGSFSTLEIQRTEQGDSAMYLCASSLAQVDYGYTFGSGTRLTVV.

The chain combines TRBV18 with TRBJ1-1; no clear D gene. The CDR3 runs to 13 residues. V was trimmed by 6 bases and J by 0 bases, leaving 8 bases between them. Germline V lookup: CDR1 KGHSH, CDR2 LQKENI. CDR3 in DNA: TGTGCCAGCTCCGCAGTACTGAACACTGAAGCTTTCTTT. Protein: CASSAVLNTEAFF.

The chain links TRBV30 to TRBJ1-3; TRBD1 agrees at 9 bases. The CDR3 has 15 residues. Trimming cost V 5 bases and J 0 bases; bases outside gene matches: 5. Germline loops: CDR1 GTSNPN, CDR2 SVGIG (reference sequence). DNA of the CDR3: TGTGCCTGGGAGGGACAGGGCTTCTCTGGAAACACCATATATTTT. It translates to CAWEGQGFSGNTIYF.

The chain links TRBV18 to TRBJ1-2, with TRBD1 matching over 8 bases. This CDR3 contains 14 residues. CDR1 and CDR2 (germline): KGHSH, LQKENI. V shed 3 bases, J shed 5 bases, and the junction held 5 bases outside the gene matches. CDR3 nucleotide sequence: TGTGCCAGCTCACCGACAGGGGATGGTTATGGCTACACCTTC. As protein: CASSPTGDGYGYTF.

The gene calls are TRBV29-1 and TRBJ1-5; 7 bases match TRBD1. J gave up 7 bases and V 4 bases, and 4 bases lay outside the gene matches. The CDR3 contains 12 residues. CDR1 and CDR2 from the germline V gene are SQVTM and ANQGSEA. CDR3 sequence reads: CSVATGAQPQHF. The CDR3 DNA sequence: TGCAGCGTTGCAACAGGGGCCCAGCCCCAGCATTTT.

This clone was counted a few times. Written as DNA, the CDR3 is TGTGCCAGTACCCCCCGGTTAGGGCAGGGAAGAATCGGGGAGCTGTTTTTT. It codes for CASTPRLGQGRIGELFF. The chain is built from TRBV19 and TRBJ2-2; perhaps TRBD1 as D (5 bases). The V end lost 7 bases, the J end lost 7 bases, and 25 bases lay between the germline ends. This CDR3 has 17 residues. The V gene's germline CDR1 is LNHDA and CDR2 SQIVND (reference sequence). The variable domain in full, with the rest retrieved from reference TRBV19 and TRBJ2-2, is DGGITQSPKYLFRKEGQNVTLSCEQNLNHDAMYWYRQDPGQGLRLIYYSQIVNDFQKGDIAEGYSVSREKKESFPLTVTSAQKNPTAFYLCASTPRLGQGRIGELFFGEGSRLTVL.

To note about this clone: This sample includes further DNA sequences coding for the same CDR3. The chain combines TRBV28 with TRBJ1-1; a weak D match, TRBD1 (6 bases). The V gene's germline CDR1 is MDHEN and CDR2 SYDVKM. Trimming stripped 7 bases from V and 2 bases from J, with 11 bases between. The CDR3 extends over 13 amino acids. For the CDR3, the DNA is TGTGCCAGCACCCTAGGGGGAAACACTGAAGCTTTCTTT. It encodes CASTLGGNTEAFF.

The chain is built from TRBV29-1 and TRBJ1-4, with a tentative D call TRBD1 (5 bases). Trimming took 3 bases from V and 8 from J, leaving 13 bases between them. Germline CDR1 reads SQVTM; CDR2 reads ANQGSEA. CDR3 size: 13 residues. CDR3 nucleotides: TGCAGCGTTGATGTTCAGGGAGGGGAAAAACTGTTTTTT. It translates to CSVDVQGGEKLFF.

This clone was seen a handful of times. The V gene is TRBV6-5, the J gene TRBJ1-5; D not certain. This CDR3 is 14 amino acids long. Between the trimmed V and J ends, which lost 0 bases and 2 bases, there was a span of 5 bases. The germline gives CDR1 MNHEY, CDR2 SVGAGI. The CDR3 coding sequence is TGTGCCAGCAGTTACTCGAGCGGCAATCAGCCCCAGCATTTT. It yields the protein CASSYSSGNQPQHF.

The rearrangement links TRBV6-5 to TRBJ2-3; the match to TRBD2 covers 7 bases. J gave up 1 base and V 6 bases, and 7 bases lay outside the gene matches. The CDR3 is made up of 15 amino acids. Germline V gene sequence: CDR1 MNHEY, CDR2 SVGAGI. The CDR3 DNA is TGTGCCAGCAGAAAACTAGCGTCTGGCACAGATACGCAGTATTTT. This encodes CASRKLASGTDTQYF.